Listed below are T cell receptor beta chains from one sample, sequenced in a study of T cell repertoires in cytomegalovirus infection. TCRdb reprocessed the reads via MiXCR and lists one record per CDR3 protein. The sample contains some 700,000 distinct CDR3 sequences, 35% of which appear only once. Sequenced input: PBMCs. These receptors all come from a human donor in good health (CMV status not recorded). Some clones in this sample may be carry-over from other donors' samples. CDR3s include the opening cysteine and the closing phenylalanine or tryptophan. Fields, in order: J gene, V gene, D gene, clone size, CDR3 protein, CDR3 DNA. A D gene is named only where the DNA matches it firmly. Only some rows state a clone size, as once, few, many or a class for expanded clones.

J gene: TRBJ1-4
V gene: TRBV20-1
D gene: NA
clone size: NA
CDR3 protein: CSARPLGGNEKLFF
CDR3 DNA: TGCAGTGCTAGGCCGCTGGGGGGGAATGAAAAACTGTTTTTT

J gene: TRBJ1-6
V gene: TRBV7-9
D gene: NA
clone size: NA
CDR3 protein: CASSLSRTPLHF
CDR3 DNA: TGTGCCAGCAGCTTGTCCAGGACACCCCTCCACTTT

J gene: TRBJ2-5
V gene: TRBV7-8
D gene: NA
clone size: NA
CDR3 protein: CASSLLGRPSPKETQYF
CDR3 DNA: TGTGCCAGCAGCTTGCTTGGTAGGCCTAGCCCTAAAGAGACCCAGTACTTC

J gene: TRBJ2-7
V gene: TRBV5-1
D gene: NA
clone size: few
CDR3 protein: CASSPRPAPGEQYF
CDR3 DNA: TGCGCCAGCAGCCCTCGACCAGCCCCGGGGGAGCAGTACTTC

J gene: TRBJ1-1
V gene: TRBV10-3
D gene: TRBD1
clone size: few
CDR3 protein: CAISVRQGVEPTEAFF
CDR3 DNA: TGTGCCATCAGTGTTAGGCAGGGGGTCGAGCCGACTGAAGCTTTCTTT

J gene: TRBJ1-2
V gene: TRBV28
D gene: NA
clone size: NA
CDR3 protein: CAISFGGYGYTF
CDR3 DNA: TGTGCCATCAGTTTCGGCGGCTATGGCTACACCTTC

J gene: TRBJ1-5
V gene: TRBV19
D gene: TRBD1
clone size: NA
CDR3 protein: CASSRHGQGDQPQHF
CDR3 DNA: TGTGCCAGTAGTAGACACGGACAGGGGGACCAGCCCCAGCATTTT

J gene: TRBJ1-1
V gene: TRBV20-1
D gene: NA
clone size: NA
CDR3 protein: CSALRGFTEAFF
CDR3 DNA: TGCAGTGCCCTGAGGGGATTCACTGAAGCTTTCTTT

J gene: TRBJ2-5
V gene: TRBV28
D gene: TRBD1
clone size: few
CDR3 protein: CASSGRDRGWETQYF
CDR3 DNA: TGTGCCAGCAGTGGACGGGACAGGGGGTGGGAGACCCAGTACTTC

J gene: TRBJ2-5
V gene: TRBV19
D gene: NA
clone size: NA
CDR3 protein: CASSMIRDQETQYF
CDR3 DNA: TGTGCCAGTAGTATGATAAGGGATCAAGAGACCCAGTACTTC

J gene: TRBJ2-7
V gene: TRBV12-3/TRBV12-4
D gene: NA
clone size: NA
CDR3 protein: CASSLSGAGVYEQYF
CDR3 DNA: TGTGCCAGCAGTTTGAGTGGGGCCGGTGTATACGAGCAGTACTTC

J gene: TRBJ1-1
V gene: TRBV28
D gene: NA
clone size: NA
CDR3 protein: CASSFLRENTEAFF
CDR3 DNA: TGTGCCAGCAGTTTTCTCAGGGAGAACACTGAAGCTTTCTTT

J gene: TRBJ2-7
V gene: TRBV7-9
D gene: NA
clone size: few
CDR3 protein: CASSSRLGMPYEQYF
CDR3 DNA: TGTGCCAGCAGCTCCCGGTTGGGTATGCCCTACGAGCAGTACTTC

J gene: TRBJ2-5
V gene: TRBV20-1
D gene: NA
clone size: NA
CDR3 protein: CSSRGTFKETQYF
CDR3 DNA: TGCAGTTCTAGAGGGACTTTTAAAGAGACCCAGTACTTC

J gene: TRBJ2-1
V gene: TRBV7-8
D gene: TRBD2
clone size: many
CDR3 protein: CASSLTAGGVNEQFF
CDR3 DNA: TGTGCCAGCAGCTTAACAGCGGGAGGGGTCAATGAGCAGTTCTTC

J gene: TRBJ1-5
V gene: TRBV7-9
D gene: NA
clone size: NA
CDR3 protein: CASSQAGTRDGQPQHF
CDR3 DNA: TGTGCCAGCAGCCAAGCCGGGACACGGGACGGTCAGCCCCAGCATTTT

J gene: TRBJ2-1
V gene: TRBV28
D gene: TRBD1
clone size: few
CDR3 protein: CASSPLITGQGNNEQFF
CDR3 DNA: TGTGCCAGCAGTCCCCTAATAACGGGACAGGGGAACAATGAGCAGTTCTTC

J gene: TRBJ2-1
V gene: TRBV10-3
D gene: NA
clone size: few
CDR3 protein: CAIRSGDEQFF
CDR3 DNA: TGTGCCATCAGATCAGGGGATGAGCAGTTCTTC